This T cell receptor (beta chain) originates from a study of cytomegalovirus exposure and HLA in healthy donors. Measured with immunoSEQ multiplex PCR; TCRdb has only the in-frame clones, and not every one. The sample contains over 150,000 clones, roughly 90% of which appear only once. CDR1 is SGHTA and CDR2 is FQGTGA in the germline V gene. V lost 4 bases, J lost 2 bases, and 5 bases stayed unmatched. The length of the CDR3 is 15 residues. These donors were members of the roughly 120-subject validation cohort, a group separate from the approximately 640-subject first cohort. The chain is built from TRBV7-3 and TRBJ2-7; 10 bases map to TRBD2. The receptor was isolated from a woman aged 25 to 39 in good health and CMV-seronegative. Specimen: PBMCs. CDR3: CASSSFSGGAYEQYF. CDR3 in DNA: TGTGCCAGCAGCTCATTCAGCGGGGGGGCCTACGAGCAGTACTTC.